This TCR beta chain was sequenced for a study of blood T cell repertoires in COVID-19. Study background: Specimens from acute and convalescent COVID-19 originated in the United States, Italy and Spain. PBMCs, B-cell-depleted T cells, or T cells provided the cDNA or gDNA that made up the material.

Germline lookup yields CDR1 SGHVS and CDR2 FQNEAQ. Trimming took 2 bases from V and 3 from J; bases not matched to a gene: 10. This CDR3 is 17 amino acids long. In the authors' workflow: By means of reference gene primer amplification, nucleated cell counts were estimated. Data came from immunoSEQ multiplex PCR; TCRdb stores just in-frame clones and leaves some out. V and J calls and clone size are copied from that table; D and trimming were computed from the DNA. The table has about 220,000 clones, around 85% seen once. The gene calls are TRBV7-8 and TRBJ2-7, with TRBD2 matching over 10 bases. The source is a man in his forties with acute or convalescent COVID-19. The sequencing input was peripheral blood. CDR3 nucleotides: TGTGCCAGCAGCTTACCGGGACTAGCGAAGGCGGACTACGAGCAGTACTTC. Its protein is CASSLPGLAKADYEQYF.